This TCR beta chain stems from a study of T cell responses to AZD1222 COVID-19 vaccine (dated by TCRdb to about 2021). Turning to the overall study: AZD1222 recipients whose second dose came at about 4 weeks and those whose second dose came at about 12 weeks were combined into one group, since spike-specific TCR depth and breadth did not differ between the two schedules. Trial participants were enrolled by age into 18-55, 56-69 and 70-plus year subgroups, with roughly 150, 30 and 60 TCR-sequenced participants respectively. A total of under 250 trial participants underwent TCR sequencing, of whom approximately 200 had received two doses of AZD1222 and around 25 had received two doses of the MenACWY control vaccine. Results and caveats for the whole study, not just this receptor: Conclusions about previously exposed vaccinees are limited, since just five to seven AZD1222 recipients were seropositive for SARS-CoV-2 at baseline. A significant rise in spike-specific TCR breadth and depth was observed after two AZD1222 doses relative to day 0 and relative to MenACWY recipients. Nearly half of unique spike-specific TCRs reportedly recognized epitopes outside regions mutated in the B.1.351 and B.1.1.7 variants. In the small 56-69-year group, the increase in depth fell short of significance, most likely because of low power. Because no day 14 peak-response samples were available, the repertoires could be characterized only after the peak T cell response. The whole spike protein was spanned by vaccine-associated CD4 TCRs, and dominant responses were seen in regions 160-218 and 743-854. Most participants were white British and females outnumbered males, and the authors suggested that clonal diversity may have been underestimated.

Regarding this clone: Its antigen target is currently unknown. The sample holds no much larger clone one base away, and base qualities are not on file.

From its cysteine to its phenylalanine, the CDR3 spans 15 amino acids. CDR3 DNA is the only sequence kept; it has 45 bases, read in frame from the first base. Via the germline V gene (reference sequence), CDR1 is LNHDA and CDR2 SQIVND. V drops 3 bases and J drops 5 bases, leaving 13 bases in between. The CDR3 regions of human TCRbeta chains were analyzed by immunosequencing. From the authors' description of their analysis: Repertoire TCRs were checked for matches against a reference library of SARS-CoV-2-specific TCRs that had been generated using the MIRA antigen-specificity platform. Breadth meant the fraction of unique TCRs that were SARS-CoV-2-associated, whereas depth meant the fraction of total T cells that were SARS-CoV-2-associated. Using the MIRA data, every spike-specific TCR was mapped to the spike region that the TCR reacted to and assigned to either a CD4 or a CD8 class. Log10-transformed breadth and depth values were compared by one-way ANOVA with Sidak's multiple comparisons tests. TCRdb stores this immuneACCESS table with in-frame sequences only. Part of the clones is absent; in the studies checked, under half of the shortfall reflects unresolved V genes, and no reason is known for the rest. The DNA was the basis for D and trimming; V, J and clone size are from that table. The sample table lists roughly 50,000 clones, roughly 80% of them with a count of one. The ten largest clonotypes hold roughly 6.6% of the sample.

The time point label corresponds to: baseline before first vaccination. The vaccinee samples were drawn from two UK trials, COV001 and COV002, one of which was a single-blind randomized controlled phase 2/3 trial testing AZD1222 (ChAdOx1 nCoV-19) in healthy adults. For TCRbeta chain sequencing, PBMC samples from trial participants were taken at day 0 and at day 28 after the second dose. The V gene is TRBV19 and the J gene is TRBJ2-2, with the D gene call left open. This receptor was taken from an adult in good health. The material sequenced was peripheral blood, taken on day 0 of AZD1222 vaccination. The CDR3 region: CASSMANPRTGELFF. The DNA sequence reads TGTGCCAGTAGTATGGCAAACCCGAGGACCGGGGAGCTGTTTTTT.